This is a list of T cell receptor beta chains from one sample in a study of T-cell memory formation after mild COVID-19. TCRdb processed the 5' RACE reads anew with MiXCR; each CDR3 protein has one entry. The repertoire has 190,000 or so distinct CDR3 sequences, around 21% of them found once; the top ten carry roughly 24%. Source material: PBMCs or a T cell subset sorted from them (not recorded which). These TCRs come from an adult woman who had mild COVID-19 (a few samples of this study predate the infection). Cell type and time point are not known. Both conserved end residues are part of each CDR3. D genes are given only for firm matches. Clone size is given for some rows only: seen once, a few or many times, or a class if the clone is expanded.

abundance	d_gene	v_gene	j_gene	CDR3nt	CDR3aa
-	TRBD2	TRBV7-8	TRBJ2-3	TGTGCCAGCAGCTTGGGCCTAGCGGGACCTGGGGCAGATACGCAGTATTTT	CASSLGLAGPGADTQYF
many	-	TRBV6-5	TRBJ1-1	TGTGCCAGCAAAAAGGGGGTTGAGGCTTTCTTT	CASKKGVEAFF
few	-	TRBV4-1	TRBJ2-3	TGCGCCAGCAGCCAAGTTGGGGGTAGCACAGATACGCAGTATTTT	CASSQVGGSTDTQYF
few	TRBD2	TRBV30	TRBJ2-1	TGTGCCTGGAGTGTAAGGCTAGCGGTAACTACCTACAATGAGCAGTTCTTC	CAWSVRLAVTTYNEQFF
-	-	TRBV20-1	TRBJ2-3	TGCAGTGCCCGAGCAGAATTAGCTACAGATACGCAGTATTTT	CSARAELATDTQYF
few	TRBD2	TRBV9	TRBJ2-1	TGTGCCAGCAGCGTAGGACTAGCGGGGGGTAGGAATGAGCAGTTCTTC	CASSVGLAGGRNEQFF
few	-	TRBV12-3/TRBV12-4	TRBJ2-7	TGTGCCAGCAGTCCGGTTAGCGGTTCCTACGAGCAGTACTTC	CASSPVSGSYEQYF
-	-	TRBV29-1	TRBJ2-7	TGCAGCGTTGAATCGTCCGGCGGGCAGTACTTC	CSVESSGGQYF
few	TRBD1	TRBV30	TRBJ2-7	TGTGCCTGGGAGAGGGGGCTCTACGAGCAGTACTTC	CAWERGLYEQYF
few	TRBD2	TRBV20-1	TRBJ2-3	TGCAGTGCTCCTCCCAGACTAGCTGAGGATACGCAGTATTTT	CSAPPRLAEDTQYF
-	-	TRBV30	TRBJ2-1	TGTGCCGGGAGGGGGGGGGCGAGGGATAATGAGCAGTTCTTC	CAGRGGARDNEQFF
-	-	TRBV6-2/TRBV6-3	TRBJ1-1	TGTGCCAGCAGTTACTCCGGGGGCGCGGGAGGCACTGAAGCTTTCTTT	CASSYSGGAGGTEAFF
-	TRBD1	TRBV7-6	TRBJ2-7	TGTGCCAGCAGCTTAGGACAGGGGGCGACCACCTACGAGCAGTACTTC	CASSLGQGATTYEQYF
-	-	TRBV7-9	TRBJ2-7	TGTGCCAGCAGCTTAACCTCGTGGCCAGACGAGCAGTACTTC	CASSLTSWPDEQYF
-	TRBD1	TRBV6-1	TRBJ1-1	TGTGCCAGCAGGGCCAGACAGGGGGCTACAGCTTTCTTT	CASRARQGATAFF
few	-	TRBV7-6	TRBJ1-2	TGTGCCAGCAGCTTAGATGGTGGTAATGGCTACACCTTC	CASSLDGGNGYTF
-	-	TRBV5-6	TRBJ1-2	TGTGCCAGCAGCTTCGCGGGCGGAGGCGACACCTTC	CASSFAGGGDTF
few	-	TRBV7-9	TRBJ2-5	TGTGCCAGCAGCTCCGACAGGAACCAAGAGACCCAGTACTTC	CASSSDRNQETQYF
few	TRBD1	TRBV9	TRBJ2-3	TGTGCCAGCAGCGTTTCTACAGGGGGCAGCCCAGATACGCAGTATTTT	CASSVSTGGSPDTQYF
-	-	TRBV7-8	TRBJ2-7	TGTGCCAGCAGCTTAGTAGGGGACACGTACGAGCAGTACTTC	CASSLVGDTYEQYF
-	-	TRBV6-5	TRBJ2-7	TGTGCCAGCTCCCCTTACTCAGGGGCCTCTCCTGGGAGGTACGAGCAGTACTTC	CASSPYSGASPGRYEQYF
few	-	TRBV5-6	TRBJ2-7	TGTGCCAGCAGCGGCACGGCGGTCGAGCAGTACTTC	CASSGTAVEQYF
few	TRBD2	TRBV12-3/TRBV12-4	TRBJ2-5	TGTGCCAGCAGTGCGGGACTAGCGGGGAGAATCCAAGAGACCCAGTACTTC	CASSAGLAGRIQETQYF
-	-	TRBV7-8	TRBJ2-7	TGTGCCAGCAGCTTATCGTTGGCGGGCAGTTACTACGAGCAGTACTTC	CASSLSLAGSYYEQYF
-	-	TRBV7-8	TRBJ1-1	TGTGCCAGCAGCTACGACGGCGCGGGACACACTGAAGCTTTCTTT	CASSYDGAGHTEAFF
-	-	TRBV9	TRBJ1-1	TGTGCCAGCAGCCCGACTGGTTGGACTGAAGCTTTCTTT	CASSPTGWTEAFF
few	TRBD1	TRBV24-1	TRBJ1-1	TGTGCCACCAGTCCGGGACAGCACAGCTTGAACACTGAAGCTTTCTTT	CATSPGQHSLNTEAFF
few	-	TRBV6-2/TRBV6-3	TRBJ1-2	TGTGCCAGCAGTTATGGGGCAATGGCCGATGGCTACACCTTC	CASSYGAMADGYTF
-	TRBD2	TRBV4-3	TRBJ2-7	TGCGCCAGCAGCCAAGGAATAGCGGAAGCGGGAGGAGGGTACGAGCAGTACTTC	CASSQGIAEAGGGYEQYF
-	TRBD1	TRBV24-1	TRBJ2-7	TGTGCCACCAGTGATCCGAGGACAGGGGGCTACGAGCAGTACTTC	CATSDPRTGGYEQYF
-	-	TRBV24-1	TRBJ1-5	TGTGCCACCAGTGATTGGGGTCCGCCCCAGCATTTT	CATSDWGPPQHF
few	-	TRBV7-9	TRBJ2-7	TGTGCCAGCAGCTTCGGAGAGGGTGAGCAGTACTTC	CASSFGEGEQYF
-	TRBD1	TRBV4-1	TRBJ2-7	TGCGCCAGCAGCCCACGACAGGGATACTACGAGCAGTACTTC	CASSPRQGYYEQYF
few	-	TRBV5-1	TRBJ2-1	TGCGCCAGCACCTTAACGGGACTCGTGACCTACAATGAGCAGTTCTTC	CASTLTGLVTYNEQFF
-	-	TRBV12-3/TRBV12-4	TRBJ2-5	TGTGCCAGCAGTTTCTGGGGGGGCAAGGAGACCCAGTACTTC	CASSFWGGKETQYF
-	-	TRBV24-1	TRBJ1-2	TGTGCCACCAGTGACCGAGACAGGCCTGAGGGCTACACCTTC	CATSDRDRPEGYTF
few	-	TRBV12-3/TRBV12-4	TRBJ1-5	TGTGCCAGCAGTCCGGGGGCGGCCAATCAGCCCCAGCATTTT	CASSPGAANQPQHF
few	TRBD1	TRBV29-1	TRBJ2-2	TGCAGCGTTCGAGGGGGCGCTGCCGGGGAGCTGTTTTTT	CSVRGGAAGELFF
few	-	TRBV9	TRBJ2-3	TGTGCCAGCAGCGTAGAACCAGGGGAGGGCACAGATACGCAGTATTTT	CASSVEPGEGTDTQYF
few	-	TRBV12-3/TRBV12-4	TRBJ2-5	TGTGCCAGCAGTACCTCCGGGGAGACCCAGTACTTC	CASSTSGETQYF
few	-	TRBV7-9	TRBJ2-6	TGTGCCAGCTCCAGAACAGGGCGCTCTGGGGCCAACGTCCTGACTTTC	CASSRTGRSGANVLTF